This T cell receptor (beta chain) was recovered during a study of regulatory T cells in long-lasting Graves disease. Regarding time point: newly diagnosed GD, antithyroid drugs for less than 3 months. Isolated PBMC RNA provided the starting material for the TCR library. Study-level findings and limits: New patients shared over 800 public clonotypes, fewer than the roughly 2,600 shared by persistent patients.

Arm-PCR of CDR3 regions and iRepertoire HTBI primers were the basis on which TCR beta libraries were built. TCRdb itself ran the multiplex PCR reads through MiXCR, one entry per CDR3 protein. The sample shows 350,000 to 500,000 distinct CDR3 sequences, around 15% of them seen only once. This clonotype has more than one count but fewer than ten. The antigen is not known. The same sample was also studied in work on T cells in Graves' hyperthyroidism and ophthalmopathy.

The specimen comprised peripheral blood mononuclear cells (PBMCs), sampled at new diagnosis, from a patient treated with antithyroid drugs. This TCR was sampled from a woman in her fifties or sixties with Graves disease.

As DNA, the CDR3 is TGTGCCAGTAGTATCATGGCAAACCCTGCAACTAATGAAAAACTGTTTTTT. It codes for CASSIMANPATNEKLFF. The chain employs TRBV19 and TRBJ1-4; D gene ambiguous. Trimming stripped 3 bases from V and 0 bases from J, with 14 bases between. The CDR3 consists of 17 residues. Looked up from germline, CDR1 is LNHDA and CDR2 is SQIVND (reference sequence).